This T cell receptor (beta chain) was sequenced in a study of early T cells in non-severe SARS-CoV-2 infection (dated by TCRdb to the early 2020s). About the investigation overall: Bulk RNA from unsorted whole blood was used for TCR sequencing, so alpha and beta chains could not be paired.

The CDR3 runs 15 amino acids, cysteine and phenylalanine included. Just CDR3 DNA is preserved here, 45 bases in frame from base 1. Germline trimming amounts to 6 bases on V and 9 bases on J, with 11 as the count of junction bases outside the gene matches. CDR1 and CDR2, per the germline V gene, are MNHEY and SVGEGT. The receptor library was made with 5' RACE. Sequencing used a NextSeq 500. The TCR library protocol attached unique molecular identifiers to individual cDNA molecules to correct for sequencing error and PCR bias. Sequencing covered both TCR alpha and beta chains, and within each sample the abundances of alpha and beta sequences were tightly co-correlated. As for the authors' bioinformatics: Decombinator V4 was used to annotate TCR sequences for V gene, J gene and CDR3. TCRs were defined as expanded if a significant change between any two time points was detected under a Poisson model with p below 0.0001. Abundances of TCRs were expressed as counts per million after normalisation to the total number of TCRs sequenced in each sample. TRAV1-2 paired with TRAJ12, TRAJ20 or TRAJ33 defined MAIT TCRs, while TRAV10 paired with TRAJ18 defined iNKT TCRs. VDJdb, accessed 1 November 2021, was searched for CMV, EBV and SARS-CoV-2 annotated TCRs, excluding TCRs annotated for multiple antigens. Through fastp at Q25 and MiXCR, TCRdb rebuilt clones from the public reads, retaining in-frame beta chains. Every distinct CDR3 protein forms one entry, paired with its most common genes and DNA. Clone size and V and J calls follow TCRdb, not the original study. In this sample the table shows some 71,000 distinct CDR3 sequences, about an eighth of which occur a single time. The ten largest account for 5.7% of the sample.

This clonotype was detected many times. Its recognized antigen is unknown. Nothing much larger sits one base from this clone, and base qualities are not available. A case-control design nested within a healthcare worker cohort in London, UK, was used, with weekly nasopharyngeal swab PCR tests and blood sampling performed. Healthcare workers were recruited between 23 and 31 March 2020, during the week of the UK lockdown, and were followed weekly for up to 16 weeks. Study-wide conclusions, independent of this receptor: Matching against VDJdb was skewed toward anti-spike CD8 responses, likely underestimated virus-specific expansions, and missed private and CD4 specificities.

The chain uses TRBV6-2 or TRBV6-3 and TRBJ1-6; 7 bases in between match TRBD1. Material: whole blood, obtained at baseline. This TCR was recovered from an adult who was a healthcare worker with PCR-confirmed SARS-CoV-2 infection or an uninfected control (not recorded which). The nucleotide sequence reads TGTGCCAGCAGAAGGTTTGGGACAGTCGGTTCACCCCTCCACTTT. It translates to CASRRFGTVGSPLHF.